The rows below give T cell receptor beta chains drawn from one sample of a study of cytomegalovirus exposure and HLA in healthy donors. The protocol was immunoSEQ multiplex PCR, while the TCRdb copy is restricted to in-frame clones and leaves out a portion. The sample has about 87,000 clones; under 80% are singletons. The sequencing input was PBMCs. The receptors derive from a man aged 25-45 years in good health and CMV-seropositive. Both conserved end residues are trimmed from each CDR3. Part of the rows lack a size; the others show once, few, many or a class for expanded clones.

TRBV7-9 - ASSLGQGEDGYT
TRBV29-1 once SVTGWVADTQY
TRBV6-6 few ASSYSTGDQPQH
TRBV30 few AWSEASGFTDTQY
TRBV15 - ATSRDGRGPDTQY
TRBV5-6 - ASSSGLLNTEAF
TRBV7-9 - ASSRGLAGLETQY
TRBV5-4 - AGQDRWDTEAF
TRBV29-1 - SAGAGQGVEQY
TRBV6-6 few ASSSQGANEKLF
TRBV9 - ASSDSGQLAPGEQF
TRBV27 - ASSLVTYNEQF
TRBV19 - ASRKTYSGNTIY
TRBV10-3 - AISESAGDLQETQY
TRBV5-1 few ASSPEFSTEAF
TRBV30 - AWLGQTYTEAF
TRBV5-1 - ASSFGLRGMNTEAF
TRBV5-1 once ASSLDINTEAF
TRBV27 - ASTPFAGEYNEQF
TRBV4-3 - ASSPGTSAWYEQY
TRBV30 - AWSLLAGSYEQY
TRBV30 - ASTGGNTEAF
TRBV9 - ASSVGGGLLETQY
TRBV14 - ASSQVSGAYEQY
TRBV9 - ASSPRGAGGPYEQY
TRBV6-1 once ASQAPEGRYQPQH
TRBV5-8 few ASSASSGTGGSEF
TRBV25-1 once ASSEWDTNNYGYT
TRBV27 few ASSPSPSARQY
TRBV15 - ATSRDATGGNEKLF
TRBV9 - ASSVGGRRFFNTEAF
TRBV14 - ASSGSSSTDTQY
TRBV28 - ASSSDRDHQPQH
TRBV9 once ASSVGSGGYT
TRBV27 - ASSRTGRRDTQY
TRBV5-6 - ASSSQRTNEKLF
TRBV29-1 few SVEVLNEKLF
TRBV27 - ASTSGGRGYT
TRBV19 - ASSGLAGNTGELF
TRBV5-4 - ASSLEREVSDTQY
TRBV7-2 - ASSSLGARVGETQY
TRBV4-3 - ASSQDVGQFSYNEQF
TRBV6-5 few ASSYRTSYEQY
TRBV5-4 few ASSGRLAGGRRGTQY
TRBV7-2 many ASSTRTSAVHNEQF